This record covers a single T cell receptor (beta chain). Compared with germline, one end of the junction differs, possibly owing to a read error. The source of the sample is a study of glioma-infiltrating T cells. Looking at the study overall: Glioblastomas were WHO grade IV, sampled at first diagnosis; low-grade were grade II. Blood libraries targeted about 4.5- to 11-fold coverage of about one million T cells.

Germline CDR1 reads MNHNS; CDR2 reads SASEGT. The length of the CDR3 is 15 residues. TCR alpha and beta CDR3 regions were amplified from RNA using iRepertoire nested multiplex PCR. MiXCR, run by TCRdb on the multiplex PCR reads, gives a single entry per CDR3 protein. Of about 400,000 distinct CDR3 sequences listed, around 45% are singletons. The chain carries TRBV6-1 and TRBJ1-2; tentative D call: TRBD1 (5 bases). The source material was glioma tissue, nonneoplastic brain tissue, or PBMCs (not recorded which). The sequence came from a human donor with low-grade glioma or glioblastoma, undergoing nonglioma brain surgery, or in good health (not recorded which). In nucleotides, the CDR3 is TGTGCCATCAGTGAGGGGTCCTATGCGCGGACCCGGGACACCTTC. Translating gives CAISEGSYARTRDTF.